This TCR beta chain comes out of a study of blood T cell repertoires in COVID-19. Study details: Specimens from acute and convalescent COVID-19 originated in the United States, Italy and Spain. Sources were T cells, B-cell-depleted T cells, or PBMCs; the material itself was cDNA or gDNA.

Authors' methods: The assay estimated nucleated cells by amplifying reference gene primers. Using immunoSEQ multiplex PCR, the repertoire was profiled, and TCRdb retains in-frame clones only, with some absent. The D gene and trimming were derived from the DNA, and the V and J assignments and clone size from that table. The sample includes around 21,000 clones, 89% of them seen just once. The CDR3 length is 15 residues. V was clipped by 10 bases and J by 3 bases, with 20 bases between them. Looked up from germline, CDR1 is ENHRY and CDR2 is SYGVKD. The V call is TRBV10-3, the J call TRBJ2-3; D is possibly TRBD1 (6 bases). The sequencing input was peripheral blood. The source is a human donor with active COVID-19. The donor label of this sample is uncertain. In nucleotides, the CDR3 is TGTGCCACAGGGGAGAGGGGAAGCACAACAGATACGCAGTATTTT. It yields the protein CATGERGSTTDTQYF.